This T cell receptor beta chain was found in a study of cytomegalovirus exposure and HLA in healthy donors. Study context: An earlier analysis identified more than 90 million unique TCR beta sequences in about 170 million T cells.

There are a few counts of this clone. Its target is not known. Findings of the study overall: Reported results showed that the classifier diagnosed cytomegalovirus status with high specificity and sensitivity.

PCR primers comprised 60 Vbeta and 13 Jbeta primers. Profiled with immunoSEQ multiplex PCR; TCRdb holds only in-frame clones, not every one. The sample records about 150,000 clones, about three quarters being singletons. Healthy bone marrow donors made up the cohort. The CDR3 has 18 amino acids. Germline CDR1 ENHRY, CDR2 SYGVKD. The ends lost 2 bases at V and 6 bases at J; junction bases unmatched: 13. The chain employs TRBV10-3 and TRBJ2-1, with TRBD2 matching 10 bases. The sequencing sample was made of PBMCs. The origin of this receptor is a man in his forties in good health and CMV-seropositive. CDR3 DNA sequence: TGTGCCATCAGTGAGGCCGGGCCAGCGGGAGGGAGTTCCAATGAGCAGTTCTTC. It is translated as CAISEAGPAGGSSNEQFF.